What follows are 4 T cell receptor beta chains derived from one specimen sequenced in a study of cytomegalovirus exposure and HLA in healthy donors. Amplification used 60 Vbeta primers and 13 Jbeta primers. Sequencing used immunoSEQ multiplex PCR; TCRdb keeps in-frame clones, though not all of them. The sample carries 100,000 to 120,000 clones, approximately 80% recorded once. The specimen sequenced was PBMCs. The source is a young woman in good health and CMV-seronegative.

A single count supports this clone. The chain's CDR3 is CASSDNRGWTEAFF. In DNA form, the CDR3 reads TGTGCCAGCAGTGACAACAGGGGGTGGACTGAAGCTTTCTTT. V gene TRBV25-1 combines with J gene TRBJ1-1; TRBD1 matches 8 bases. The CDR3 is made up of 14 amino acids. Germline trimming cut 3 bases from V and 5 bases from J; bases unmatched to any gene: 5. The V gene's germline CDR1 is MGHDK and CDR2 SYGVNS.

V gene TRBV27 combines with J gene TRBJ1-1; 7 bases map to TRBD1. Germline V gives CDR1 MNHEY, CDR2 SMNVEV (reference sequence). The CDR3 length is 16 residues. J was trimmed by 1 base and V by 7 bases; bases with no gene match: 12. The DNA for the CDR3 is TGTGCCAGCACCCACCGCCTGGGACAGCGGAACACTGAAGCTTTCTTT. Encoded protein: CASTHRLGQRNTEAFF.

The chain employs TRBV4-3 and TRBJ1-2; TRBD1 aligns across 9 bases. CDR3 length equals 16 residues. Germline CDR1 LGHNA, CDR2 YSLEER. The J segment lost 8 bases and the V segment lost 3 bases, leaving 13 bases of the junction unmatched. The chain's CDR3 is CASSHQDKTGGKGYTF. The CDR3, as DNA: TGCGCCAGCAGCCACCAAGACAAGACAGGGGGGAAAGGCTACACCTTC.

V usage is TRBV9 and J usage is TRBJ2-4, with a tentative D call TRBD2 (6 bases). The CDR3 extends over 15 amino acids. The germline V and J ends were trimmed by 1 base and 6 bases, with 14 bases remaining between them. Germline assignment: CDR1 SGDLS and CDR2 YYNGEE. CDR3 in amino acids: CASSVSGRGGNIQYF. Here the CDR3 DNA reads TGTGCCAGCAGCGTATCGGGGCGGGGTGGAAACATTCAGTACTTC. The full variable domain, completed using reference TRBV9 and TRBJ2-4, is DSGVTQTPKHLITATGQRVTLRCSPRSGDLSVYWYQQSLDQGLQFLIQYYNGEERAKGNILERFSAQQFPDLHSELNLSSLELGDSALYFCASSVSGRGGNIQYFGAGTRLSVL.